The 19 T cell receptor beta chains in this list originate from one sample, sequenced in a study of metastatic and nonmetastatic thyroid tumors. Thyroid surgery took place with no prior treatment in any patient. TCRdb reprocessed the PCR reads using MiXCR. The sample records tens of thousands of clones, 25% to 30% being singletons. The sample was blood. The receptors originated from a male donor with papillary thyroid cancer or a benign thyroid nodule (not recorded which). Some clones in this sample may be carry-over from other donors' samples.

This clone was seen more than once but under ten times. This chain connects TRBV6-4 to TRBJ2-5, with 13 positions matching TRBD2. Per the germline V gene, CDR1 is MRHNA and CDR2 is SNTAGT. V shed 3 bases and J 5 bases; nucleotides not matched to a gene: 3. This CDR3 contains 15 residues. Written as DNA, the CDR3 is TGTGCCAGCAGTGATAGGACTAGCGGGAGTGAGACCCAGTACTTC. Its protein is CASSDRTSGSETQYF.

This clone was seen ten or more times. DNA for the CDR3: TGTGCCATCAGCAACAACCGGGACACCGGGGAGCTGTTTTTT. Translation: CAISNNRDTGELFF. The V and J genes are TRBV10-3 and TRBJ2-2; D gene unclear. Germline V gene data show CDR1 as ENHRY and CDR2 as SYGVKD. The CDR3 loop spans 14 amino acids. V shed 6 bases and J shed 3 bases, with 11 bases lying between them.

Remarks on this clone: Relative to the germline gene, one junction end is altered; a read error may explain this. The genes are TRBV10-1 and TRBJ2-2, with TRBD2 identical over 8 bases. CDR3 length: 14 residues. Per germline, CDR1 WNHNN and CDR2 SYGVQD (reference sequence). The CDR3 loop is CASSPWTSRGELCF. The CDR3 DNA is TGCGCCAGCAGCCCCTGGACTAGCAGAGGGGAGCTGTGTTTT.

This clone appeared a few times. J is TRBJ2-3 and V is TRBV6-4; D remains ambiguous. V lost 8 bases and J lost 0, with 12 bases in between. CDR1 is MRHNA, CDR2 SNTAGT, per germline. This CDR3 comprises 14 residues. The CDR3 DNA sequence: TGTGCCAGCGGTGGTGGCGTTAGCACAGATACGCAGTATTTT. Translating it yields CASGGGVSTDTQYF.

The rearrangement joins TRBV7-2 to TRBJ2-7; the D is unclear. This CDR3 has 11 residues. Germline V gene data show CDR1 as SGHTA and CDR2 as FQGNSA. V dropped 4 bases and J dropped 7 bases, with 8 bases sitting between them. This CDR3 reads CASSYQGEQYF. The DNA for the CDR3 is TGTGCCAGCAGCTATCAAGGGGAGCAGTACTTC. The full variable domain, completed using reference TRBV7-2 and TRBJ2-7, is GAGVSQSPSNKVTEKGKDVELRCDPISGHTALYWYRQSLGQGLEFLIYFQGNSAPDKSGLPSDRFSAERTGGSVSTLTIQRTQQEDSAVYLCASSYQGEQYFGPGTRLTVT.

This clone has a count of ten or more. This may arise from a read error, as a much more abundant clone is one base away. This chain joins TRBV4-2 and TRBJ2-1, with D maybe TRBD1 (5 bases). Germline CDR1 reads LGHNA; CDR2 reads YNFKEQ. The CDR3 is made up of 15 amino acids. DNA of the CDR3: TGTGCCAACAGCCAAGATGGGGCAGCCTACAATGGGCAGTTCTTC. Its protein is CANSQDGAAYNGQFF.

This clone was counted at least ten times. The DNA for the CDR3 is TGCAGTGCTATAGCGGCTAGCTCCTACAATGAGCAGTTCTTC. It is translated as CSAIAASSYNEQFF. This chain links TRBV20-1 with TRBJ2-1; weak D call: TRBD2 (6 bases). This CDR3 contains 14 residues. The V gene lost 4 bases and the J gene lost 0 bases, with 10 bases spanning the gap. CDR1 DFQATT and CDR2 SNEGSKA come from the germline V gene (reference sequence).

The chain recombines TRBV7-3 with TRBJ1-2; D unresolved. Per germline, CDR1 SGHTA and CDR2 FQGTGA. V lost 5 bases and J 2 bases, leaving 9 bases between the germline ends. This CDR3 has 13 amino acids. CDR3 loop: CASSQTGNYGYTF. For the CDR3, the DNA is TGTGCCAGCAGCCAAACCGGGAACTATGGCTACACCTTC.

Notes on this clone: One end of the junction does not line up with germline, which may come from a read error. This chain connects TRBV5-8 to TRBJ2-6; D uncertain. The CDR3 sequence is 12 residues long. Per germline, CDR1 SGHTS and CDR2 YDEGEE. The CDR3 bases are TGTTCCAGCAGCTTGGTGGCCAACGTCCTGACTTTC. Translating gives CSSSLVANVLTF.

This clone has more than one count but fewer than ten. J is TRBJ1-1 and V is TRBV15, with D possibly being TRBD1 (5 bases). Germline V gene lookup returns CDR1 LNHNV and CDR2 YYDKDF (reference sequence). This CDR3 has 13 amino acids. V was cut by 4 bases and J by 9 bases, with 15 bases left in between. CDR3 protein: CATSISRDSQAFF. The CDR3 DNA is TGTGCCACCAGCATCTCTCGGGACTCCCAAGCTTTCTTT.

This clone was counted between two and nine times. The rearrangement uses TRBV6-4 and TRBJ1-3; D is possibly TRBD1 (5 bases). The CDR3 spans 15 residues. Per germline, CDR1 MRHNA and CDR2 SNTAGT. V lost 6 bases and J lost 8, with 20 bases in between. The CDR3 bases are TGTGCCAGCAGACTAGGAGAAGGGGCCTTCCACACCATATATTTT. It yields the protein CASRLGEGAFHTIYF.

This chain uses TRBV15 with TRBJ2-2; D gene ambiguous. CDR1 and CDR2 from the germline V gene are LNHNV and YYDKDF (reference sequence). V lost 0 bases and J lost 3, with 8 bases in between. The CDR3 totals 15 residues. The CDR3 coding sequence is TGTGCCACCAGCAGAGATCTTGTGTACACCGGGGAGCTGTTTTTT. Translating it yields CATSRDLVYTGELFF.

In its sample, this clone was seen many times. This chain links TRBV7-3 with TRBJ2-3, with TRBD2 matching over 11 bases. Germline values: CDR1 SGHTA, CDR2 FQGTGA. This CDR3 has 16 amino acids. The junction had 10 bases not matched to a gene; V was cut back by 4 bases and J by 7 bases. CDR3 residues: CASSSNSGGALNTQYF. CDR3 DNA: TGTGCCAGCAGCTCAAATAGCGGGGGGGCCCTTAATACGCAGTATTTT.

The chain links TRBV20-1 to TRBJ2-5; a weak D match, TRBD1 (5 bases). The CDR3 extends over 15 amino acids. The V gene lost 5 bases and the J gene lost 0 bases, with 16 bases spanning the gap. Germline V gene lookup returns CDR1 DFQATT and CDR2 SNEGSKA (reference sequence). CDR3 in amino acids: CSAPNPAQDQETQYF. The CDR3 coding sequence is TGCAGTGCTCCGAACCCGGCACAGGACCAAGAGACCCAGTACTTC.

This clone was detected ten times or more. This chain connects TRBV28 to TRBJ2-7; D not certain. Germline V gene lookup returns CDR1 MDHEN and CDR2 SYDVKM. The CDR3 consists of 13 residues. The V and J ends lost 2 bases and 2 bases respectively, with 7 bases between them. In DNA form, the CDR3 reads TGTGCCAGCAGTTTAAGATGGCCCTACGAGCAGTACTTC. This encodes CASSLRWPYEQYF.

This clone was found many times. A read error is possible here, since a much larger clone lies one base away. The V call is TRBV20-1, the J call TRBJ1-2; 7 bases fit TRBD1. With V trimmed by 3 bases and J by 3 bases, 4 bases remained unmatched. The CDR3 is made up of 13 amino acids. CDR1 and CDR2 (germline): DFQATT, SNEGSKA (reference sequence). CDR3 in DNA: TGCAGTGCTAGGGGGACAGAATACTATGGCTACACCTTC. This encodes CSARGTEYYGYTF.

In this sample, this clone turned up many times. The CDR3 sequence: CASSLTENQPQHF. The CDR3 DNA is TGTGCCAGCAGTTTGACCGAAAATCAGCCCCAGCATTTT. V is TRBV28 and J is TRBJ1-5; D not resolved. Trimming removed 3 bases from V and 4 bases from J, with 7 bases in between. CDR1 and CDR2 (germline): MDHEN, SYDVKM. The CDR3 length is 13 residues.

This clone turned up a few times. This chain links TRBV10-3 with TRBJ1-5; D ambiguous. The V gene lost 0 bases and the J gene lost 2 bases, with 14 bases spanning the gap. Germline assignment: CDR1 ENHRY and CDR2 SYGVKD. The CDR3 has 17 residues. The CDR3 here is CAISESKAEPGNQPQHF. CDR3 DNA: TGTGCCATCAGTGAGTCAAAGGCAGAACCGGGCAATCAGCCCCAGCATTTT.

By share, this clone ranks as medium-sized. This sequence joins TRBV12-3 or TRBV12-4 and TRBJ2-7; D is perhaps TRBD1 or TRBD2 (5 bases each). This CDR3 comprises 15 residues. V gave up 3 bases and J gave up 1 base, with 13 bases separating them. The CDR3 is CASSFRDPRSYEQYF. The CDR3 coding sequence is TGTGCCAGCAGTTTCCGGGACCCGAGGTCCTACGAGCAGTACTTC.